The 21 T cell receptor beta chains listed next were all sequenced from one sample in a study of blood T cell repertoires in COVID-19. TCRdb's table, derived via immunoSEQ multiplex PCR, lists solely in-frame clones and lacks some. The sample shows a few hundred thousand clones, around 81% of them seen only once. The material sequenced was PBMCs or T cells enriched from blood (not recorded which). The receptors were sampled from a woman between 40 and 55 years old with acute COVID-19.

The count of this clone is one. J is TRBJ1-2 and V is TRBV5-4; weak D call: TRBD1 (5 bases). The CDR3 consists of 14 residues. Trimming stripped 0 bases from V and 4 bases from J, with 10 bases between. The V gene's germline CDR1 is SGHNT and CDR2 YYREEE (reference sequence). The CDR3 nucleotides are TGTGCCAGCAGCTTGGACCGGGGGAGCTATGGCTACACCTTC. This encodes CASSLDRGSYGYTF.

This clone was seen once. This rearrangement joins TRBV27 to TRBJ1-2; TRBD1 agrees at 9 bases. Germline V lookup: CDR1 MNHEY, CDR2 SMNVEV (reference sequence). V dropped 5 bases and J dropped 8; count of bases not matched to a gene: 9. There are 14 residues in the CDR3. For the CDR3, the DNA is TGTGCCAGCAGTCACCGGGACAGGGAGGGCGGCTACACCTTC. Amino acids: CASSHRDREGGYTF.

The chain is built from TRBV27 and TRBJ2-2, with 7 bases matching TRBD2. V trimming: 6 bases; J trimming: 5 bases; junction bases outside the gene matches: 18. CDR1 is MNHEY and CDR2 is SMNVEV in the germline V gene (reference sequence). This CDR3 is 18 amino acids long. The CDR3 sequence: CASSSSIRAGRGTGELFF. The CDR3 DNA is TGTGCCAGCAGCTCTTCTATCCGAGCGGGGCGGGGGACCGGGGAGCTGTTTTTT.

This chain connects TRBV7-9 to TRBJ2-5; TRBD2 matches 7 bases. With 6 bases clipped from V and 3 bases from J, the junction kept 10 bases outside the gene matches. The V gene's germline CDR1 is SEHNR and CDR2 FQNEAQ (reference sequence). The length of the CDR3 is 15 residues. The CDR3 nucleotides are TGTGCCAGCAGTTTTAGGGGAGGGTTGAAAGAGACCCAGTACTTC. This codes for CASSFRGGLKETQYF.

This clone was detected only a few times. This rearrangement joins TRBV27 to TRBJ1-2; TRBD1 aligns across 9 bases. Germline loops: CDR1 MNHEY, CDR2 SMNVEV (reference sequence). The CDR3 is 14 residues long. The V segment lost 5 bases and the J segment 7 bases; nucleotides outside the gene matches: 8. Written as DNA, the CDR3 is TGTGCCAGCAGTACCCAGACAGGGGGGAGTGGCTACACCTTC. This translates into CASSTQTGGSGYTF.

The rearrangement joins TRBV5-5 to TRBJ2-3; D may be TRBD2 (6 bases). Germline CDR1 and CDR2: SGHKS and YYEKEE (reference sequence). CDR3 length equals 17 residues. The V gene lost 0 bases and the J gene lost 2 bases, with 16 bases spanning the gap. CDR3 sequence reads: CASSLGGVRVVTDTQYF. CDR3 bases: TGTGCCAGCAGCTTGGGCGGGGTGAGGGTGGTCACAGATACGCAGTATTTT.

This clone appeared a few times. The chain employs TRBV28 and TRBJ2-7, with D perhaps TRBD2 (6 bases). Looked up from germline, CDR1 is MDHEN and CDR2 is SYDVKM. The germline V and J ends were trimmed by 11 bases and 3 bases, with 17 bases remaining between them. The CDR3 has 13 residues. The CDR3 region has the DNA TGTGCCGCAGTTGGAGGGGAACGCTACGAGCAGTACTTC. This encodes CAAVGGERYEQYF.

The chain couples TRBV5-1 to TRBJ2-7; 9 bases are shared with TRBD1. The CDR3 loop spans 16 amino acids. The V gene's germline CDR1 is SGHRS and CDR2 YFSETQ. With V trimmed by 4 bases and J by 3 bases, 11 bases remained unmatched. CDR3 DNA sequence: TGCGCCAGCAGCGCACATCCCGGGACAGGGAGCTACGAGCAGTACTTC. It is translated as CASSAHPGTGSYEQYF.

A remark on this clone: At one end, the junction sequence differs from germline, possibly due to a read error. This chain joins TRBV7-7 and TRBJ2-2, with a weak D call TRBD1 (6 bases). This CDR3 comprises 15 residues. Germline V gene lookup returns CDR1 SSHAT and CDR2 FNYEAQ (reference sequence). DNA of the CDR3: TGTGCTAGCAGCTTAGCACAGGGTTACACCGGGGAGCTGTTTTTT. It encodes CASSLAQGYTGELFF.

The chain has TRBV28 and TRBJ2-3, with 10 positions matching TRBD2. The CDR3 has 15 residues. CDR1 is MDHEN and CDR2 is SYDVKM in the germline V gene. Unmatched junction bases numbered 7, after V lost 6 bases and J lost 4 bases. CDR3 residues: CASSPSGRGADTQYF. In DNA, the CDR3 is TGTGCCAGCAGCCCGAGCGGGAGGGGAGCAGATACGCAGTATTTT.

The chain combines TRBV5-4 with TRBJ2-7; D is possibly TRBD2 (6 bases). The CDR3 totals 15 residues. The germline V gene has CDR1 SGHNT and CDR2 YYREEE (reference sequence). V dropped 4 bases and J dropped 0 bases, with 14 bases sitting between them. The CDR3 DNA reads as TGTGCCAGCAGCCCTCGCGGGGCCAGCTCCTACGAGCAGTACTTC. Protein: CASSPRGASSYEQYF.

The chain uses TRBV6-9 and TRBJ2-7; possibly TRBD2 for D (7 bases). V was cut by 4 bases and J by 6 bases, with 16 bases left in between. The germline gives CDR1 MNHGY, CDR2 SVAAGI. The CDR3 sequence is 14 residues long. The CDR3 is CASSSGVPGGEQYF. CDR3 bases: TGTGCCAGCAGTTCAGGGGTCCCGGGGGGCGAGCAGTACTTC.

V and J are TRBV6-5 and TRBJ2-5, with 8 bases that match TRBD1. The V gene end was trimmed by 6 bases and the J gene end by 2 bases; junction bases not matched to a gene: 2. Germline assignment: CDR1 MNHEY and CDR2 SVGAGI. The CDR3 consists of 13 residues. CDR3 DNA sequence: TGTGCCAGCAGCCGGGACAGGCAAGAGACCCAGTACTTC. As protein: CASSRDRQETQYF.

This clone has a single count. The chain recombines TRBV11-3 with TRBJ2-7; 9 bases map to TRBD1. Unmatched junction bases numbered 11, after V lost 5 bases and J lost 6 bases. The germline gives CDR1 SGHNT, CDR2 YENEEA. The CDR3 has 15 residues. The CDR3: CASSERQGDMGEQYF. The CDR3 DNA is TGTGCCAGCAGCGAAAGACAGGGGGACATGGGCGAGCAGTACTTC.

The rearrangement uses TRBV5-1 and TRBJ1-6; no definite D call. CDR3 length: 16 residues. CDR1 SGHRS and CDR2 YFSETQ come from the germline V gene. V lost 1 base and J lost 0, with 8 bases in between. The DNA for the CDR3 is TGCGCCAGCAGCTTGAACGGCGGCTCCTATAATTCACCCCTCCACTTT. Encoded protein: CASSLNGGSYNSPLHF. The whole variable domain, remainder taken from reference TRBV5-1 and TRBJ1-6, is KAGVTQTPRYLIKTRGQQVTLSCSPISGHRSVSWYQQTPGQGLQFLFEYFSETQRNKGNFPGRFSGRQFSNSRSEMNVSTLELGDSALYLCASSLNGGSYNSPLHFGNGTRLTVT.

This clone was picked up many times. V usage is TRBV7-9 and J usage is TRBJ1-3; D remains ambiguous. The CDR3 spans 12 residues. Trimming stripped 6 bases from V and 2 bases from J, with 5 bases between. The germline V gene encodes CDR1 SEHNR and CDR2 FQNEAQ (reference sequence). The CDR3, as DNA: TGTGCCAGCAGTCCCGCTGGAAACACCATATATTTT. Protein: CASSPAGNTIYF.

The rearrangement uses TRBV19 and TRBJ2-7; D might be TRBD1 (6 bases). Germline values: CDR1 LNHDA, CDR2 SQIVND (reference sequence). The CDR3 has 13 residues. V was clipped by 10 bases and J by 1 base, with 14 bases between them. CDR3 residues: CATHRAGSYEQYF. The CDR3 nucleotides read TGTGCCACCCACAGGGCCGGGTCCTACGAGCAGTACTTC.

The J gene is TRBJ1-5, the V gene TRBV6-6, with D perhaps TRBD1 (5 bases). Looked up from germline, CDR1 is MNHNY and CDR2 is SVGAGI (reference sequence). The CDR3 runs 15 residues. Trimming took off 7 bases at V and 0 bases at J, with 13 bases between the two ends. DNA for the CDR3: TGTGCCAGCATAGCAGGGAAACATAGCAATCAGCCCCAGCATTTT. This sequence encodes CASIAGKHSNQPQHF.

The chain carries TRBV5-1 and TRBJ1-6; the match to TRBD1 covers 9 bases. This CDR3 comprises 14 residues. V lost 3 bases, J lost 10 bases, and 5 bases stayed unmatched. CDR1 SGHRS and CDR2 YFSETQ come from the germline V gene. As DNA, the CDR3 is TGCGCCAGCAGCTCAACAGGGGGCGAATCACCCCTCCACTTT. Translating it yields CASSSTGGESPLHF.

The chain couples TRBV18 to TRBJ1-2, with D uncertain. Trimming shortened V by 4 bases and J by 0 bases, and 12 bases separated the two germline ends. Germline values: CDR1 KGHSH, CDR2 LQKENI. The CDR3 runs to 15 residues. Written as DNA, the CDR3 is TGTGCCAGCTCACGGGAGGCATCTACTAACTATGGCTACACCTTC. Translation: CASSREASTNYGYTF.

The chain employs TRBV9 and TRBJ1-2, with 7 nucleotides matching TRBD1. The CDR3 length is 15 residues. CDR1 is SGDLS and CDR2 is YYNGEE in the germline V gene. With 0 bases clipped from V and 3 bases from J, the junction kept 5 bases outside the gene matches. CDR3 in amino acids: CASSVETGTYYGYTF. The CDR3 nucleotides read TGTGCCAGCAGCGTAGAGACAGGGACCTACTATGGCTACACCTTC.